This T cell receptor (beta chain) was captured by sequencing in a study of blood T cells in healthy people across ages. The germline V gene encodes CDR1 SGDLS and CDR2 YYNGEE. The CDR3 totals 14 residues. Trimming took off 5 bases at V and 0 bases at J, with 10 bases between the two ends. This clonotype was detected only a few times. Next came a second PCR, run for about 7 to 12 cycles, which used a sample-barcoded 5' primer along with a J-beta primer mix. TCRdb independently ran MiXCR on the 5' RACE reads; one entry per CDR3 protein. The sample carries 850,000 to 950,000 distinct CDR3 sequences, around 26% recorded once. Roughly 9 milliliters of peripheral blood were drawn from each donor. Isolated per sample were at least 6.5 million PBMCs. Total RNA extraction produced at least 5 micrograms (per sample) for the study.

This TCR derives from an elderly woman in good health. The rearrangement joins TRBV9 to TRBJ2-3; D perhaps matches TRBD1 (6 bases). Specimen: blood. The CDR3 DNA follows: TGTGCCAGCAGGCCAGGGGAGAGCACAGATACGCAGTATTTT. Protein sequence: CASRPGESTDTQYF.